Only one count was recorded for the clone carrying this T cell receptor beta chain. Its antigen is unidentified. The V gene's germline CDR1 is LNHDA and CDR2 SQIVND (reference sequence). The CDR3 extends over 14 amino acids. V lost 7 bases to trimming and J lost 3 bases, with 16 bases between them. This sample was taken from a study of T cell responses to AZD1222 COVID-19 vaccine. Overall study: Pooled in the analysis were second doses at about 4 or about 12 weeks. Broader study findings: Donors in the cohort were predominantly white British and more often female, and clonal diversity was possibly underestimated. Baseline seropositivity occurred in only a handful of AZD1222 recipients.

Method: immunoSEQ multiplex PCR; TCRdb's copy keeps in-frame clones and lacks some. There are some 120,000 clones in the sample; 70% to 90% occur only once, and about 1.5% lies in the top ten. This chain connects TRBV19 to TRBJ2-7; D may be TRBD2 (7 bases). This specimen consisted of peripheral blood, obtained on day 0 of AZD1222 vaccination. This sequence was found in an adult in good health. For the CDR3, the DNA is TGTGCCAGTAAGGGGGACTATGGGGACTACGAGCAGTACTTC. Its translation: CASKGDYGDYEQYF.